This T cell receptor (beta chain) was captured by sequencing in a study of beta chain features in type 1 diabetes. This CDR3 is built from 12 residues. Germline V gene sequence: CDR1 SQVTM, CDR2 ANQGSEA. J gave up 4 bases and V 6 bases, and 1 base lay outside the gene matches. This clone was seen more than once but under ten times. Expressed TCRB transcripts got sequenced, as all isolated RNA was reverse transcribed. Produced via immunoSEQ multiplex PCR; TCRdb's table is partial and in-frame only. Among some 900,000 clones listed, around a sixth were seen once. The chain combines TRBV29-1 with TRBJ2-5; 11 bases line up with TRBD2. The specimen was naive CD4+ T cells from blood. This receptor was obtained from a woman between 18 and 29 years old in good health. The CDR3, as DNA: TGCAGCGTCGGACTAGCGGGAGAGACCCAGTACTTC. It translates to CSVGLAGETQYF.